The rows below give T cell receptor beta chains drawn from one sample of a study of blood T cells in healthy people across ages. TCRdb re-analysed the 5' RACE reads in MiXCR, keeping a single row per CDR3 protein. The sample shows approximately 770,000 distinct CDR3 sequences, roughly 50% of them seen only once. Specimen: blood. The receptors were gathered from a man in his thirties or forties in good health. CDR3s leave out the opening cysteine and the closing phenylalanine or tryptophan.

V	J	CDR3
TRBV4-3	TRBJ2-7	ATPGLAASYEQY
TRBV20-1	TRBJ1-2	SALQATTWGYT
TRBV3-1	TRBJ1-1	ASSPMGQGGLNTEAF
TRBV3-1	TRBJ1-4	ASSQWGQGEKLF
TRBV20-1	TRBJ2-7	SATPPRTGSYEQY
TRBV7-2	.	ASSLAGGKNNEQY
TRBV7-2	TRBJ2-1	ASSFPDGFNEQF
TRBV2	TRBJ2-1	ASSGGVEDNEQF
TRBV20-1	TRBJ2-7	SARDIHSLDPSYEQY
TRBV5-5	TRBJ2-7	ASSLVVRVKSYEQY
TRBV29-1	TRBJ2-3	NVNRGFNTDTQY
TRBV25-1	TRBJ2-1	ASTGRYNEQF
TRBV9	TRBJ2-1	ASSVNRGTTTNEQF
TRBV9	TRBJ2-1	ASSVGAGQWNEQF
TRBV24-1	TRBJ2-7	ATSAPSSYEQY
TRBV5-5	TRBJ2-7	ASSFYHGTDFFEQY
TRBV2	TRBJ1-5	ASSEVGDRTEGQH
TRBV25-1	TRBJ2-7	ASMERTSTYEQY
TRBV2	TRBJ1-4	ASRGLEEKLF
TRBV12-3/TRBV12-4	TRBJ2-5	ATGEGETQY
TRBV7-2	TRBJ2-7	ASSLTGGHEQY
TRBV6-1	TRBJ2-3	ASSKPDRTDTQY